The sample holds many counts of the clone carrying this TCR beta chain. Antigen: not known. TCRdb used MiXCR to reprocess the 5' RACE reads, holding one entry per CDR3 protein. The top ten hold 2.5% to 3.5% of the sample, which has 450,000 to 650,000 distinct CDR3 sequences, around 9.6% seen once. The data derive from a study of identical twins. Healthy Caucasians were all of the donors. Study results and limitations: Models, which agreed with sharing between unrelated individuals, nonetheless underestimated the out-of-frame TCR alpha sharing seen in monozygotic twins.

Germline lookup yields CDR1 MNHEY and CDR2 SVGAGI. The ends lost 8 bases at V and 9 bases at J; junction bases unmatched: 7. CDR3 size: 12 residues. These data were likewise used in another study, on yellow fever vaccine responses in identical twins.

The TCR originated in a woman aged 18-30 years in good health. The material sequenced was PBMCs. This rearrangement joins TRBV6-5 to TRBJ1-5; 7 bases match TRBD1. In DNA, the CDR3 is TGTGCCAGCGGACAGGCGAAAGGGCCCCAGCATTTT. It yields the protein CASGQAKGPQHF.